The TCR beta chain described here comes from a study of human T cells and chemical hapten exposure. TCRdb called the RACE reads again in MiXCR, with one record for every CDR3 protein. This sample has 380,000 or so distinct CDR3 sequences, with 4.8% found just once. As for time point: patch test 1, 2 weeks after DPC sensitization. Treatment defined: therapeutic diphenylcyclopropenone sensitization with weekly scalp DPC. In every case, blood was obtained before the patch test was applied. Non-pregnant alopecia patients aged 18 to 70, suitable for DPC therapy. V gave up 1 base and J gave up 4 bases; unmatched junction bases: 13. The CDR3 spans 17 residues. The germline CDR1 and CDR2 sequences are SEHNR and FQNEAQ (reference sequence). This clonotype occurred a few times.

This clonotype was obtained from a woman in her forties or fifties with alopecia areata. Some clones in this sample may be carry-over from other donors' samples. The chain couples TRBV7-9 to TRBJ2-7, with 7 positions matching TRBD1. The material was whole blood, obtained in connection with sensitization to the hapten diphenylcyclopropenone (DPC). As DNA, the CDR3 is TGTGCCAGCAGCTTAGATCCATGGGACAGCCTAGGTTACGAGCAGTACTTC. Translated: CASSLDPWDSLGYEQYF. The full variable domain, in which reference TRBV7-9 and TRBJ2-7 provide the parts outside the CDR3, is DTGVSQNPRHKITKRGQNVTFRCDPISEHNRLYWYRQTLGQGPEFLTYFQNEAQLEKSRLLSDRFSAERPKGSFSTLEIQRTEQGDSAMYLCASSLDPWDSLGYEQYFGPGTRLTVT.